These 19 T cell receptor beta chains came from one sample sequenced in a study of shared clonotypes between healthy human individuals. Clones were read by immunoSEQ multiplex PCR, and TCRdb kept only the in-frame ones, dropping some. The table has about 1 million clones, about 84% seen once. The sample comprised memory CD4+ T cells from PBMCs. Stated subset: CD45RA-negative fraction. The receptors stem from a young man in good health. Some clones in this sample may be carry-over from other donors' samples.

The V call is TRBV5-1, the J call TRBJ1-1; D perhaps matches TRBD1 (5 bases). The CDR3 runs 15 residues. CDR1 and CDR2 from the germline V gene are SGHRS and YFSETQ. Trimming stripped 4 bases from V and 3 bases from J, with 16 bases between. The CDR3 reads CASSGRAGIDTEAFF. The CDR3 region has the DNA TGCGCCAGCAGCGGGCGGGCAGGGATCGACACTGAAGCTTTCTTT.

The rearrangement uses TRBV30 and TRBJ2-3, with D hard to call. This CDR3 spans 12 amino acids. Looked up from germline, CDR1 is GTSNPN and CDR2 is SVGIG (reference sequence). Trimming shortened V by 2 bases and J by 2 bases, and 5 bases separated the two germline ends. This CDR3 reads CAWSTPTDTQYF. The CDR3 DNA reads TGTGCCTGGAGTACCCCCACAGATACGCAGTATTTT.

The gene calls are TRBV15 and TRBJ1-5; D is possibly TRBD1 (6 bases). The CDR3 loop spans 16 amino acids. V was clipped by 5 bases and J by 5 bases, with 19 bases between them. Germline loops: CDR1 LNHNV, CDR2 YYDKDF (reference sequence). CDR3 bases: TGTGCCACCAGCCCGGGGGGCGTCTTGGTCCATCAGCCCCAGCATTTT. Translated, it gives CATSPGGVLVHQPQHF.

This clone was found a few times. In DNA form, the CDR3 reads TGTGCCAGCAGCTTGACGGGGGACGAGCAGTACTTC. Protein sequence: CASSLTGDEQYF. The gene calls are TRBV7-3 and TRBJ2-7; perhaps TRBD2 as D (6 bases). V was shortened by 3 bases and J by 5 bases, with 8 bases between the two germline ends. CDR1 and CDR2 (germline): SGHTA, FQGTGA. The CDR3 loop spans 12 amino acids.

This clone showed up just a few times. V gene TRBV5-1 combines with J gene TRBJ1-3; D remains ambiguous. V was trimmed by 5 bases and J by 0 bases, leaving 9 bases between them. The CDR3 loop spans 14 amino acids. The V gene's germline CDR1 is SGHRS and CDR2 YFSETQ. Written as DNA, the CDR3 is TGCGCCAGCAGGGGTTTACCCTCTGGAAACACCATATATTTT. It translates to CASRGLPSGNTIYF.

The J gene is TRBJ1-2, the V gene TRBV28; D may be TRBD1 (5 bases). The V end lost 7 bases, the J end lost 0 bases, and 18 bases lay between the germline ends. Germline assignment: CDR1 MDHEN and CDR2 SYDVKM. The CDR3 spans 16 residues. Here the CDR3 DNA reads TGTGCCAGCAAGGGGCCCTCGACGGTTACTAACTATGGCTACACCTTC. It encodes CASKGPSTVTNYGYTF.

This clone has more than one count but fewer than ten. Other DNA sequences in this sample translate to the same CDR3. V and J are TRBV5-4 and TRBJ2-7, with D unclear. There are 15 residues in the CDR3. The V gene lost 4 bases and the J gene lost 2 bases, with 16 bases spanning the gap. Germline V gene sequence: CDR1 SGHNT, CDR2 YYREEE (reference sequence). The CDR3 here is CASSPAGTRAYEQYF. The DNA of the CDR3 is TGTGCCAGCAGCCCTGCAGGTACGAGAGCCTACGAGCAGTACTTC.

The rearrangement joins TRBV4-3 to TRBJ2-7, with 7 bases aligning to TRBD1. Germline CDR1 reads LGHNA; CDR2 reads YSLEER. Trimming took 4 bases from V and 4 from J; bases not matched to a gene: 4. This CDR3 has 13 residues. The CDR3 DNA follows: TGCGCCAGCAGCCCGGACAGGTTATACGAGCAGTACTTC. It specifies CASSPDRLYEQYF.

This clone appeared a single time. The same CDR3 arises from other DNA sequences in this sample as well. V usage is TRBV7-2 and J usage is TRBJ1-2; no reliable D call. Trimming left V 5 bases short and J 2 bases short, with 9 bases between. The germline gives CDR1 SGHTA, CDR2 FQGNSA. CDR3 length: 13 amino acids. The CDR3 reads CASSPDKNYGYTF. The CDR3 DNA sequence: TGTGCCAGCAGCCCAGACAAAAACTATGGCTACACCTTC.

Details on this clone: The same CDR3 arises from other DNA sequences in this sample as well. Here the CDR3 DNA reads TGTGCCAGCAGTTACTCTGCGCTAGCGGGAGAGACCCAGTACTTC. Translating it yields CASSYSALAGETQYF. The chain combines TRBV6-6 with TRBJ2-5, with TRBD2 matching 8 bases. The CDR3 has 15 amino acids. V dropped 0 bases and J dropped 4; count of bases not matched to a gene: 4. Germline assignment: CDR1 MNHNY and CDR2 SVGAGI (reference sequence).

The chain carries TRBV7-9 and TRBJ2-2; 7 nucleotides match TRBD2. The CDR3 runs to 15 residues. Germline loops: CDR1 SEHNR, CDR2 FQNEAQ (reference sequence). V shed 5 bases and J 4 bases; nucleotides not matched to a gene: 7. The CDR3 nucleotides are TGTGCCAGCAGCGATAGCGGGCCTAGCACCGGGGAGCTGTTTTTT. Translating it yields CASSDSGPSTGELFF.

This sequence joins TRBV6-6 and TRBJ2-7; weak D call: TRBD1 (6 bases). Germline-derived CDR1 and CDR2 are MNHNY and SVGAGI (reference sequence). Trimming took off 5 bases at V and 5 bases at J, with 13 bases between the two ends. This CDR3 region has 13 residues. The CDR3 bases are TGTGCCAGCAGTCGAAGTGGGGGCGACGAGCAGTACTTC. Translated, it gives CASSRSGGDEQYF.

This clone was seen once. The chain uses TRBV2 and TRBJ2-7, with no clear D. CDR1 SNHLY and CDR2 FYNNEI come from the germline V gene. V was shortened by 6 bases and J by 0 bases, with 15 bases between the two germline ends. This CDR3 contains 15 residues. The CDR3 sequence is CASRWSQAFSYEQYF. The CDR3 coding sequence is TGTGCCAGCAGGTGGTCCCAAGCCTTCTCCTACGAGCAGTACTTC. Full variable domain (remainder filled in from reference TRBV2 and TRBJ2-7): EPEVTQTPSHQVTQMGQEVILRCVPISNHLYFYWYRQILGQKVEFLVSFYNNEISEKSEIFDDQFSVERPDGSNFTLKIRSTKLEDSAMYFCASRWSQAFSYEQYFGPGTRLTVT.

In its sample, this clone was seen a few times. The sample holds other DNA sequences that translate to the same CDR3. The rearrangement uses TRBV11-3 and TRBJ2-3, with TRBD2 identical over 10 bases. The trim removed 4 bases at V and 1 base at J, leaving 2 bases unmatched. This CDR3 spans 15 amino acids. Germline loops: CDR1 SGHNT, CDR2 YENEEA. Here the CDR3 DNA reads TGTGCCAGCAGCTCAGGGACTAGCGGCACAGATACGCAGTATTTT. It codes for CASSSGTSGTDTQYF.

The chain recombines TRBV15 with TRBJ2-3, with no clear D. The CDR3 has 16 amino acids. Germline V CDR1 and CDR2: LNHNV, YYDKDF (reference sequence). Trimming stripped 0 bases from V and 3 bases from J, with 13 bases between. CDR3 sequence: CATSRDLLQTTDTQYF. CDR3 coding DNA: TGTGCCACCAGCAGAGATCTCTTACAGACGACAGATACGCAGTATTTT.

This rearrangement joins TRBV28 to TRBJ1-3, with D maybe TRBD1 (5 bases). Germline V gives CDR1 MDHEN, CDR2 SYDVKM. The germline V and J ends were trimmed by 6 bases and 4 bases, with 13 bases remaining between them. The CDR3 extends over 14 amino acids. The CDR3 bases are TGTGCCAGCAGGCCCCAGGGAAGGGGAAACACCATATATTTT. Translated, it gives CASRPQGRGNTIYF.

V is TRBV28 and J is TRBJ2-1; 9 bases are shared with TRBD1. The germline V gene encodes CDR1 MDHEN and CDR2 SYDVKM. V lost 6 bases to trimming and J lost 3 bases; unmatched junction nucleotides: 12. The length of the CDR3 is 17 residues. The CDR3 DNA is TGTGCCAGCAGGGGAATGACAGGGGGAGGGGTCTACAATGAGCAGTTCTTC. Residues: CASRGMTGGGVYNEQFF.

This chain joins TRBV10-2 and TRBJ2-3; D is possibly TRBD1 (5 bases). The germline V gene encodes CDR1 WSHSY and CDR2 SAAADI. CDR3 length: 13 residues. Trimming took off 7 bases at V and 3 bases at J, with 11 bases between the two ends. DNA of the CDR3: TGCGCCAGCATGGTCCAGGGAACAGATACGCAGTATTTT. Translation gives CASMVQGTDTQYF.

This chain connects TRBV5-1 to TRBJ1-4; no reliable D call. Between the trimmed V and J ends, which lost 5 bases and 0 bases, there was a span of 11 bases. Germline-derived CDR1 and CDR2 are SGHRS and YFSETQ. This CDR3 region has 15 residues. CDR3 nucleotides: TGCGCCAGCAGTTTGACACTTGCAACTAATGAAAAACTGTTTTTT. Translation: CASSLTLATNEKLFF.